What follows is one T cell receptor (beta chain) and its context. Antigen specificity is unknown. This record belongs to a study of cytomegalovirus exposure and HLA in healthy donors. Turning to the study itself: There were about 85 million unique TCRs (from HLA-typed donors) in an early data release.

Study outcomes and limitations: TCR beta sequences reportedly predicted most subjects' HLA-A and HLA-B alleles accurately. Presence/absence comparisons presumed near-even sequencing depth among donors.

This PCR relied on a set of 60 Vbeta primers and 13 Jbeta primers. The protocol was immunoSEQ multiplex PCR, while the TCRdb copy is restricted to in-frame clones and leaves out a portion. Of 160,000 or so clones listed, approximately 80% are singletons. This TCR came from a man between 60 and 75 years old in good health and CMV-seronegative. The sample comprised PBMCs.

The DNA for the CDR3 is TGTGCCAGCAGTCCTCTTTCTACCGGGGAGCTGTTTTTT. Protein sequence: CASSPLSTGELFF. The chain recombines TRBV27 with TRBJ2-2, with D unresolved. The CDR3 sequence is 13 residues long. V lost 5 bases and J 5 bases, leaving 9 bases between the germline ends. Germline V gene lookup returns CDR1 MNHEY and CDR2 SMNVEV (reference sequence).